One and the same sample provided the 5 T cell receptor beta chains below, sequenced in a study of blood T cell repertoires in COVID-19. The repertoire was sequenced with immunoSEQ multiplex PCR; TCRdb's copy has only in-frame clones and lacks some. The table lists under 200,000 clones, roughly 90% of them singletons. The sequencing input was peripheral blood. The receptors come from a man aged 18-30 years with active or convalescent COVID-19.

This chain links TRBV4-1 with TRBJ1-5; the match to TRBD1 covers 7 bases. The CDR3 covers 17 residues. J lost 9 bases, V lost 1 base, and 15 bases had no gene match. CDR1 is MGHRA and CDR2 is YSYEKL in the germline V gene. The CDR3 nucleotides read TGCGCCAGCAGCCAAGGACCCGAGACAGGGAAGAAATTGCCCCAGCATTTT. Its protein product is CASSQGPETGKKLPQHF.

Concerning this clone: This specimen includes other DNA sequences encoding the same CDR3. This chain joins TRBV19 and TRBJ1-6; 8 bases align to TRBD1. Germline CDR1 reads LNHDA; CDR2 reads SQIVND (reference sequence). The ends lost 5 bases at V and 6 bases at J; junction bases unmatched: 0. The CDR3 contains 13 residues. CDR3 protein: CASSGQGNSPLHF. In DNA form, the CDR3 reads TGTGCCAGTAGTGGACAGGGTAATTCACCCCTCCACTTT.

The V call is TRBV7-9, the J call TRBJ1-4; the D is unclear. Trimming cost V 4 bases and J 3 bases, with 15 bases left between them. In germline, CDR1 is SEHNR, CDR2 FQNEAQ (reference sequence). This CDR3 has 16 amino acids. The CDR3 sequence is CASSSGANAANEKLFF. The CDR3 DNA is TGTGCCAGCAGCTCCGGAGCAAACGCGGCTAATGAAAAACTGTTTTTT. Based on the CDR3 plus reference TRBV7-9 and TRBJ1-4, the full variable domain is DTGVSQNPRHKITKRGQNVTFRCDPISEHNRLYWYRQTLGQGPEFLTYFQNEAQLEKSRLLSDRFSAERPKGSFSTLEIQRTEQGDSAMYLCASSSGANAANEKLFFGSGTQLSVL.

V gene TRBV11-2 combines with J gene TRBJ2-1; 9 bases agree with TRBD1. V shed 4 bases, J shed 5 bases, and the junction held 18 bases outside the gene matches. In germline, CDR1 is SGHAT, CDR2 FQNNGV. The CDR3 sequence is 19 residues long. The CDR3 DNA reads TGTGCCAGCAGCTACACAGGGGGCGAGGCATCACCCGGCAACAATGAGCAGTTCTTC. Its protein is CASSYTGGEASPGNNEQFF.

The rearrangement links TRBV9 to TRBJ1-3; possibly TRBD1 for D (5 bases). There are 16 residues in the CDR3. The V and J ends lost 3 bases and 4 bases respectively, with 17 bases between them. Looked up from germline, CDR1 is SGDLS and CDR2 is YYNGEE. The CDR3 coding sequence is TGTGCCAGCAGCGCTCGACCAGGGATTTCAGGAAACACCATATATTTT. The encoded protein is CASSARPGISGNTIYF.